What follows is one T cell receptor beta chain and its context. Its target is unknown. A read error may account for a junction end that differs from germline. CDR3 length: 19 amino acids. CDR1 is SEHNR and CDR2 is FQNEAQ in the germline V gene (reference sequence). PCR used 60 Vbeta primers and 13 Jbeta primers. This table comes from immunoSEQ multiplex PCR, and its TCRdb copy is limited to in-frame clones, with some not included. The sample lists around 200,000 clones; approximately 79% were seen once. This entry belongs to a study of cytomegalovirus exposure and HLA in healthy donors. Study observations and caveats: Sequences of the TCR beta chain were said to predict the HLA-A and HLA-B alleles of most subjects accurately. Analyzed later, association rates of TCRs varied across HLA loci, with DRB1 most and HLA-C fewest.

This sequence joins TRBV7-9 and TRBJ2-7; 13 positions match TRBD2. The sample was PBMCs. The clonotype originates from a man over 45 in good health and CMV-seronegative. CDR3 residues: CSSSSPLTSGRPTVYEQYF. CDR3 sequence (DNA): TGTTCCAGCAGCTCCCCTCTGACTAGCGGGAGGCCCACCGTCTACGAGCAGTACTTC.